The rows below give T cell receptor beta chains drawn from one sample of a study of blood T cell repertoires in COVID-19. TCRdb's copy holds only in-frame clones and misses some; the assay was immunoSEQ multiplex PCR. The sample records approximately 260,000 clones, 80% to 90% being singletons. Material for sequencing was peripheral blood. These receptors were collected from a woman between 70 and 85 years old with COVID-19, enrolled during active disease. The CDR3 runs from the conserved cysteine through the conserved F or W. A D gene is named only where the DNA matches it firmly. Expanded clones are given a class, and other clones once, few, many or no size at all.

CDR3 protein: CASSEALFPGNYGYTF
CDR3 DNA: TGTGCCAGCAGTGAAGCGCTCTTCCCGGGTAACTATGGCTACACCTTC
clone size: few
D gene: -
J gene: TRBJ1-2
V gene: TRBV6-1

CDR3 protein: CAWSSTGSQPQHF
CDR3 DNA: TGTGCCTGGAGTAGCACAGGGAGTCAGCCCCAGCATTTT
clone size: few
D gene: -
J gene: TRBJ1-5
V gene: TRBV30

CDR3 protein: CASSIKRGQGSNTGELFF
CDR3 DNA: TGTGCCAGTAGTATCAAACGGGGACAAGGGTCGAACACCGGGGAGCTGTTTTTT
clone size: few
D gene: -
J gene: TRBJ2-2
V gene: TRBV19

CDR3 protein: CASSPTFGEETQYF
CDR3 DNA: TGTGCCAGCAGTCCCACGTTCGGAGAAGAGACCCAGTACTTC
clone size: once
D gene: -
J gene: TRBJ2-5
V gene: TRBV2

CDR3 protein: CASSAYYGYTF
CDR3 DNA: TGTGCCAGCAGCGCATACTATGGCTACACCTTC
clone size: -
D gene: -
J gene: TRBJ1-2
V gene: TRBV9

CDR3 protein: CASSPSGRQETQYF
CDR3 DNA: TGTGCCAGCAGCCCTAGCGGGAGGCAGGAGACCCAGTACTTC
clone size: -
D gene: TRBD2
J gene: TRBJ2-5
V gene: TRBV27

CDR3 protein: CASSFRLAGGIYEQYF
CDR3 DNA: TGTGCCAGCAGCTTCAGACTAGCGGGAGGAATCTACGAGCAGTACTTC
clone size: -
D gene: TRBD2
J gene: TRBJ2-7
V gene: TRBV5-5

CDR3 protein: CASSFLTGAGGNEQFF
CDR3 DNA: TGTGCCAGCAGCTTCCTGACAGGGGCGGGTGGCAATGAGCAGTTCTTC
clone size: -
D gene: TRBD1
J gene: TRBJ2-1
V gene: TRBV11-2

CDR3 protein: CATSRDGQLGETQYF
CDR3 DNA: TGTGCCACCAGCAGAGACGGACAGCTTGGAGAGACCCAGTACTTC
clone size: -
D gene: -
J gene: TRBJ2-5
V gene: TRBV15

CDR3 protein: CASSLVDRDNEQFF
CDR3 DNA: TGTGCCAGCAGCTTAGTCGACAGGGACAATGAGCAGTTCTTC
clone size: -
D gene: TRBD1
J gene: TRBJ2-1
V gene: TRBV11-3

CDR3 protein: CASSLGTGGESYEQYF
CDR3 DNA: TGTGCCAGCAGCTTAGGGACAGGGGGCGAATCCTACGAGCAGTACTTC
clone size: -
D gene: TRBD1
J gene: TRBJ2-7
V gene: TRBV7-6

CDR3 protein: CASSERGQITEAFF
CDR3 DNA: TGTGCCAGCAGCGAGAGGGGGCAGATAACTGAAGCTTTCTTT
clone size: -
D gene: TRBD1
J gene: TRBJ1-1
V gene: TRBV5-6

CDR3 protein: CAWSPTGPEAFF
CDR3 DNA: TGTGCCTGGAGTCCTACGGGTCCTGAAGCTTTCTTT
clone size: few
D gene: -
J gene: TRBJ1-1
V gene: TRBV30

CDR3 protein: CASSLVAAEAFF
CDR3 DNA: TGTGCCAGCAGCTTGGTAGCAGCTGAAGCTTTCTTT
clone size: -
D gene: -
J gene: TRBJ1-1
V gene: TRBV5-6

CDR3 protein: CASSRASAADEQYF
CDR3 DNA: TGTGCCAGCAGTAGAGCGAGCGCAGCCGACGAGCAGTACTTC
clone size: -
D gene: -
J gene: TRBJ2-7
V gene: TRBV2

CDR3 protein: CASSLFGRANTGELFF
CDR3 DNA: TGTGCCAGCAGCTTATTCGGGAGGGCGAACACCGGGGAGCTGTTTTTT
clone size: -
D gene: TRBD2
J gene: TRBJ2-2
V gene: TRBV7-8

CDR3 protein: CASSLLSGQVYGYTF
CDR3 DNA: TGTGCCAGCAGCTTGTTATCGGGACAGGTATATGGCTACACCTTC
clone size: -
D gene: TRBD1
J gene: TRBJ1-2
V gene: TRBV11-2

CDR3 protein: CASSPRAGRRETQYF
CDR3 DNA: TGTGCCAGCAGCCCCCGGGCAGGGCGCAGAGAGACCCAGTACTTC
clone size: -
D gene: -
J gene: TRBJ2-5
V gene: TRBV11-3

CDR3 protein: CASSLPGEENEQYF
CDR3 DNA: TGTGCCAGCAGCTTGCCCGGGGAGGAAAACGAGCAGTACTTC
clone size: -
D gene: -
J gene: TRBJ2-7
V gene: TRBV5-4

CDR3 protein: CASSLDGGAGRGYTF
CDR3 DNA: TGCGCCAGCAGCTTGGACGGGGGAGCTGGGAGGGGCTACACCTTC
clone size: -
D gene: -
J gene: TRBJ1-2
V gene: TRBV5-1

CDR3 protein: CASSFGTGELFF
CDR3 DNA: TGTGCCAGCAGCTTCGGGACCGGGGAGCTGTTTTTT
clone size: -
D gene: -
J gene: TRBJ2-2
V gene: TRBV5-5

CDR3 protein: CASSLATSNNEQFF
CDR3 DNA: TGCGCCAGCAGCCTGGCAACATCAAACAATGAGCAGTTCTTC
clone size: -
D gene: -
J gene: TRBJ2-1
V gene: TRBV5-1

CDR3 protein: CASSYGDRVLYNEQFF
CDR3 DNA: TGTGCCAGCAGCTATGGGGACAGGGTCCTCTACAATGAGCAGTTCTTC
clone size: -
D gene: TRBD1
J gene: TRBJ2-1
V gene: TRBV28

CDR3 protein: CASSYPRGLAGFDTGELFF
CDR3 DNA: TGTGCCAGTAGCTACCCCAGGGGACTAGCGGGATTCGACACCGGGGAGCTGTTTTTT
clone size: -
D gene: TRBD2
J gene: TRBJ2-2
V gene: TRBV19

CDR3 protein: CASSVEGAPGNTIYF
CDR3 DNA: TGTGCCAGCAGCGTAGAGGGGGCGCCTGGAAACACCATATATTTT
clone size: -
D gene: TRBD1
J gene: TRBJ1-3
V gene: TRBV9

CDR3 protein: CASRDFAREKLFF
CDR3 DNA: TGCGCCAGCAGAGACTTTGCTAGGGAAAAACTGTTTTTT
clone size: -
D gene: -
J gene: TRBJ1-4
V gene: TRBV5-1